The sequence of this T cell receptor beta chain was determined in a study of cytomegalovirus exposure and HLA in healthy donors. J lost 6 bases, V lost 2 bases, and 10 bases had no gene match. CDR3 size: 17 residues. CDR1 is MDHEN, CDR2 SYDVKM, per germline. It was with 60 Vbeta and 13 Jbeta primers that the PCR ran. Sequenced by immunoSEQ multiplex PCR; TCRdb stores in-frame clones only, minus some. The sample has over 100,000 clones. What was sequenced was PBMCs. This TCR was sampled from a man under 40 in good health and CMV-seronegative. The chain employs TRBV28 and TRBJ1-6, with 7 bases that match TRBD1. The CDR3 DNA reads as TGTGCCAGCAGTTTAGGTCGGGCCAGGGGGTTTAATTCACCCCTCCACTTT. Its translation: CASSLGRARGFNSPLHF.